One and the same sample provided the 8 T cell receptor beta chains below, sequenced in a study of human T cells and chemical hapten exposure. TCRdb fed the RACE reads into MiXCR, producing one record per CDR3 protein. The sample has 110,000 or so distinct CDR3 sequences; under 40% are singletons. The time point: patch test 3, about 24 weeks after DPC sensitization. Treatment given: therapeutic diphenylcyclopropenone sensitization with weekly scalp DPC. Source: whole blood, taken in connection with sensitization to the hapten diphenylcyclopropenone (DPC). These receptors originate from a man between 35 and 55 years old with alopecia areata. Some clones in this sample may be carry-over from other donors' samples.

The table lists this clonotype with a few counts. CDR3 bases: TGCAGCGTTGTCGGGCAGGGAATCGCCGGGGAGCTGTTTTTT. Translation gives CSVVGQGIAGELFF. The chain joins TRBV29-1 to TRBJ2-2; D is perhaps TRBD1 (5 bases). Germline assignment: CDR1 SQVTM and CDR2 ANQGSEA. V dropped 4 bases and J dropped 6 bases, with 15 bases sitting between them. The CDR3 sequence is 14 residues long.

CDR3 DNA sequence: TGTGCCAGCAGCCGAGGGGATAGTGTCACTGAAGCTTTCTTT. This gives the protein CASSRGDSVTEAFF. This chain links TRBV28 with TRBJ1-1; maybe TRBD1 (5 bases). Per the germline V gene, CDR1 is MDHEN and CDR2 is SYDVKM. V lost 6 bases and J 4 bases, leaving 15 bases between the germline ends. The CDR3 spans 14 residues.

The chain combines TRBV12-3 or TRBV12-4 with TRBJ2-3, with TRBD2 matching 8 bases. CDR3 length: 17 amino acids. The trim removed 7 bases at V and 1 base at J, leaving 13 bases unmatched. In nucleotides, the CDR3 is TGTGCCAGCACCTACGGTAATCTGCGGGGGGGCACAGATACGCAGTATTTT. It translates to CASTYGNLRGGTDTQYF.

V usage is TRBV5-1 and J usage is TRBJ2-3, with unresolved D. Germline CDR1 reads SGHRS; CDR2 reads YFSETQ. The CDR3 totals 14 residues. Deletions cut 3 bases from V and 6 bases from J, with 14 bases between. The CDR3 bases are TGCGCCAGCAGCTCCGGTTTGGACCAGGATACGCAGTATTTT. This translates into CASSSGLDQDTQYF.

The gene calls are TRBV5-8 and TRBJ2-7; 7 bases are shared with TRBD1. There are 12 residues in the CDR3. Germline V gives CDR1 SGHTS, CDR2 YDEGEE. The V segment lost 5 bases and the J segment 4 bases; nucleotides outside the gene matches: 3. The CDR3 is CASRTGPYEQYV. CDR3 coding DNA: TGTGCCAGCAGGACAGGGCCTTACGAGCAGTACGTC.

The sample holds a few counts of this clonotype. V is TRBV14 and J is TRBJ1-1; no reliable D call. The V end lost 0 bases, the J end lost 1 base, and 6 bases lay between the germline ends. The CDR3 runs 14 residues. The germline V gene has CDR1 SGHDN and CDR2 FVKESK. The CDR3 DNA follows: TGTGCCAGCAGCCAAGATCCAGCGAACACTGAAGCTTTCTTT. It yields the protein CASSQDPANTEAFF. The full variable domain, its missing parts supplied by reference TRBV14 and TRBJ1-1, is EAGVTQFPSHSVIEKGQTVTLRCDPISGHDNLYWYRRVMGKEIKFLLHFVKESKQDESGMPNNRFLAERTGGTYSTLKVQPAELEDSGVYFCASSQDPANTEAFFGQGTRLTVV.

The chain has TRBV6-1 and TRBJ1-4, with D possibly being TRBD1 (6 bases). The CDR3 consists of 14 residues. The V and J ends lost 5 bases and 6 bases respectively, with 13 bases between them. Germline CDR1 and CDR2: MNHNS and SASEGT. CDR3 bases: TGTGCCAGCAGTCGGGGGCAGGGCTATGAAAAACTGTTTTTT. Its protein product is CASSRGQGYEKLFF.

This clonotype was picked up a small number of times. This chain uses TRBV2 with TRBJ2-7; tentatively, D is TRBD1 (5 bases). CDR1 and CDR2 from the germline V gene are SNHLY and FYNNEI. The V end lost 3 bases, the J end lost 1 base, and 13 bases lay between the germline ends. The CDR3 is made up of 15 amino acids. The CDR3 DNA reads TGTGCCAGCAGTGACGACAGCAGCCATTCCTACGAGCAGTACGTC. It codes for CASSDDSSHSYEQYV.